This T cell receptor beta chain came from a study of blood T cell repertoires in COVID-19. Germline assignment: CDR1 KGHSH and CDR2 LQKENI. Trimming took 0 bases from V and 7 from J, leaving 10 bases between them. The CDR3 covers 14 residues. Here immunoSEQ multiplex PCR was the method, and the copy in TCRdb shows in-frame clones only, minus some. The sample has around 250,000 clones, around 80% seen once. Participants reported their clinical history, and cohort assignment relied on those reports. The gene calls are TRBV18 and TRBJ2-1, with D maybe TRBD1 (5 bases). This clonotype was sampled from a man aged 40-49 years who had recovered from COVID-19. Sequencing was performed on PBMCs or T cells enriched from blood (not recorded which). In DNA form, the CDR3 reads TGTGCCAGCTCACCACCGCAGGGCCGTAATGAGCAGTTCTTC. Its translation is CASSPPQGRNEQFF.